The 16 T cell receptor beta chains in this list originate from one sample, sequenced in a study of T cell repertoires in cytomegalovirus infection (dated by TCRdb to the late 2010s). Their antigen targets remain unknown. The run used an Illumina HiSeq 1500. Through fastp at Q25 and MiXCR, TCRdb rebuilt clones from the public reads, retaining in-frame beta chains. CDR3 protein sequences are deduplicated, and each keeps its most common genes and DNA. Across this sample there are about a million distinct CDR3 sequences, with under 40% seen only once. 13% of the sample is in the top ten clones. The sample's treatment or condition label is to be understood as: in vitro stimulation with specific CMV peptide epitopes to enrich CMV-specific T cells. The input for sequencing was cultured CD8+ T cells from PBMCs, taken from culture after CMV antigen stimulation. The receptor source for this set is a human donor in good health (CMV status not recorded). Some clones in this sample may be carry-over from other donors' samples.

The V gene is TRBV6-6, the J gene TRBJ2-1; 10 bases are shared with TRBD2. V shed 2 bases and J 2 bases; nucleotides not matched to a gene: 3. The germline CDR1 and CDR2 sequences are MNHNY and SVGAGI (reference sequence). CDR3 length equals 16 residues. The CDR3 protein is CASSYSSGGPYNEQFF. The CDR3 nucleotides read TGTGCCAGCAGTTACAGTAGCGGGGGGCCCTACAATGAGCAGTTCTTC.

The chain is built from TRBV6-5 and TRBJ2-3, with 10 bases fitting TRBD2. Losses at the gene ends were 0 bases for V and 3 bases for J; bases not matched to a gene: 3. The CDR3 covers 16 residues. Germline loops: CDR1 MNHEY, CDR2 SVGAGI. The DNA for the CDR3 is TGTGCCAGCAGTTACTCCCTAGCGGGGGAGACAGATACGCAGTATTTT. Translating gives CASSYSLAGETDTQYF.

This clonotype was seen more than once but under ten times. The chain uses TRBV10-3 and TRBJ2-1, with D possibly TRBD1 on 7 matching bases. CDR3 length equals 13 residues. V was clipped by 7 bases and J by 9 bases, with 16 bases between them. Germline-derived CDR1 and CDR2 are ENHRY and SYGVKD. CDR3 DNA sequence: TGTGCCATCAAGACCCGACAGGGAGGTGAGCAGTTCTTC. This sequence encodes CAIKTRQGGEQFF.

This clonotype showed up just a few times. This rearrangement joins TRBV12-3 or TRBV12-4 to TRBJ1-1; the D is unclear. The CDR3 consists of 11 residues. The V end was cut by 8 bases, the J end by 5 bases, with 9 bases between. The DNA for the CDR3 is TGTGCCAGCGCCCAACAGACTGAAGCTTTCTTT. Amino acid sequence: CASAQQTEAFF.

This chain uses TRBV5-4 with TRBJ2-7; a weak D match, TRBD1 (6 bases). The V and J ends lost 4 bases and 5 bases respectively, with 16 bases between them. Germline CDR1 is SGHNT and CDR2 is YYREEE (reference sequence). The CDR3 contains 14 residues. CDR3 nucleotides: TGTGCCAGCAGCCGCGAGACAGGTCCCAACGAGCAGTACTTC. This sequence encodes CASSRETGPNEQYF.

At least ten counts were recorded for this clonotype. This chain connects TRBV7-6 to TRBJ2-1; the match to TRBD1 covers 7 bases. Trimming at V came to 5 bases and at J to 10 bases, leaving 14 bases not matched to a gene. This CDR3 has 15 residues. Germline CDR1 and CDR2: SGHVS and FNYEAQ. CDR3 amino acids: CASSAPGTVTREQFF. For the CDR3, the DNA is TGTGCCAGCAGCGCCCCCGGGACAGTAACACGAGAGCAGTTCTTC.

The chain links TRBV6-4 to TRBJ1-1; possible D gene TRBD1, 5 bases. Per the germline V gene, CDR1 is MRHNA and CDR2 is SNTAGT. The CDR3 totals 13 residues. The ends were cut back, 6 bases at V and 3 bases at J, with 11 bases in the middle. CDR3 bases: TGTGCCAGCAGAGCGCGGGGGTACACTGAAGCTTTCTTT. Residues: CASRARGYTEAFF.

This chain links TRBV6-1 with TRBJ1-2; tentatively, D is TRBD1 (6 bases). The CDR3 has 11 residues. Between the trimmed V and J ends, which lost 10 bases and 4 bases, there was a span of 10 bases. In germline, CDR1 is MNHNS, CDR2 SASEGT. The CDR3 bases are TGTGCCACCCTACAGGGCTATGGCTACACCTTC. Protein product: CATLQGYGYTF.

This clonotype was counted between two and nine times. This chain connects TRBV10-3 to TRBJ2-3, with 9 bases fitting TRBD1. The CDR3 extends over 19 amino acids. Germline-derived CDR1 and CDR2 are ENHRY and SYGVKD. Trimming cost V 0 bases and J 0 bases; bases outside gene matches: 10. The CDR3 sequence is CAISESNRGLRTSTDTQYF. DNA for the CDR3: TGTGCCATCAGTGAGTCGAACAGGGGGCTACGTACTAGCACAGATACGCAGTATTTT.

A few counts support this clonotype. The rearrangement links TRBV27 to TRBJ2-6; 8 nucleotides line up with TRBD2. The CDR3 consists of 17 residues. V was clipped by 8 bases and J by 3 bases; unmatched bases: 12. The germline V gene has CDR1 MNHEY and CDR2 SMNVEV (reference sequence). CDR3 protein: CASRRGLGIGGANVLTF. The CDR3 coding sequence is TGTGCCAGCCGCAGGGGACTAGGGATAGGTGGGGCCAACGTCCTGACTTTC.

The chain employs TRBV4-2 and TRBJ1-4; 8 positions match TRBD1. Germline CDR1 LGHNA, CDR2 YNFKEQ. CDR3 length equals 15 residues. The V gene end was trimmed by 3 bases and the J gene end by 0 bases; junction bases not matched to a gene: 0. The CDR3 DNA reads as TGTGCCAGCAGCCAGGGACAGGCAACTAATGAAAAACTGTTTTTT. Translating gives CASSQGQATNEKLFF.

This clonotype was recorded a few times. The rearrangement joins TRBV12-3 or TRBV12-4 to TRBJ2-7, with TRBD2 matching over 8 bases. J was trimmed by 5 bases and V by 2 bases; bases with no gene match: 8. The CDR3 is 15 amino acids. CDR3 region: CASSLSSGVGHEQYV. The CDR3 DNA reads TGTGCCAGCAGTTTAAGTAGCGGGGTGGGCCACGAGCAGTACGTC.

The V gene is TRBV7-9, the J gene TRBJ2-6; 10 positions agree with TRBD1. V lost 3 bases to trimming and J lost 0 bases; unmatched junction nucleotides: 8. Germline CDR1 is SEHNR and CDR2 is FQNEAQ (reference sequence). The CDR3 contains 19 residues. The chain's CDR3 is CASSFKGQGLFSGANVLTF. The CDR3 coding sequence is TGTGCCAGCAGCTTTAAGGGACAGGGGCTGTTCTCTGGGGCCAACGTCCTGACTTTC.

This clonotype was picked up many times. The genes are TRBV7-2 and TRBJ2-7, with D possibly being TRBD2 (5 bases). CDR1 SGHTA and CDR2 FQGNSA come from the germline V gene. V lost 3 bases to trimming and J lost 4 bases, with 13 bases between them. The length of the CDR3 is 14 residues. The CDR3: CASSLSTRGYEQYF. The DNA for the CDR3 is TGTGCCAGCAGCTTGAGCACCAGAGGGTACGAGCAGTACTTC. The full variable domain, with the rest looked up from reference TRBV7-2 and TRBJ2-7, is GAGVSQSPSNKVTEKGKDVELRCDPISGHTALYWYRQSLGQGLEFLIYFQGNSAPDKSGLPSDRFSAERTGGSVSTLTIQRTQQEDSAVYLCASSLSTRGYEQYFGPGTRLTVT.

This clonotype was counted only a few times. This chain joins TRBV2 and TRBJ2-6, with D hard to call. Trimming shortened V by 9 bases and J by 3 bases, and 6 bases separated the two germline ends. Germline V lookup: CDR1 SNHLY, CDR2 FYNNEI. This CDR3 region has 12 residues. CDR3 loop: CARIGGANVLTF. The CDR3 DNA reads as TGTGCCAGAATAGGTGGGGCCAACGTCCTGACTTTC.

Regarding this clonotype: Germline is not matched at one junction end, which may reflect a read error. V is TRBV2 and J is TRBJ1-5, with TRBD1 as a possible D gene (5 bases). CDR3 length: 15 residues. Germline V CDR1 and CDR2: SNHLY, FYNNEI. CDR3 coding DNA: TGTGCCAACAGTGCGGGGCGATATAGCAATCAGCCCCAGCATTTT. This encodes CANSAGRYSNQPQHF.